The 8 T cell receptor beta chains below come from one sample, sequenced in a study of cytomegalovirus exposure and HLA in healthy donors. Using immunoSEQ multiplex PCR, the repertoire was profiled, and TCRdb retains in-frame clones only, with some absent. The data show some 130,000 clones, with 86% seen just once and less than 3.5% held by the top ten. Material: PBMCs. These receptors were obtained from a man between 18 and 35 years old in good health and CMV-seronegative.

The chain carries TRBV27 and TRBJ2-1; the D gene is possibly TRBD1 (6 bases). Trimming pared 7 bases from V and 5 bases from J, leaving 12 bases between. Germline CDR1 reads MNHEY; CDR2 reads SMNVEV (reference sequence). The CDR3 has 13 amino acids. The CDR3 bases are TGTGCCAGCATGCAGGGGTTTAACAATGAGCAGTTCTTC. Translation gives CASMQGFNNEQFF.

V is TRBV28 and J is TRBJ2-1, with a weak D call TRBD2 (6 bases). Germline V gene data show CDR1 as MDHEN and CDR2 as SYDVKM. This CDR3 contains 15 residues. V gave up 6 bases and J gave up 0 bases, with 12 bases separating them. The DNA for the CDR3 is TGTGCCAGCAGAGGCGGGATCAGCTCCTACAATGAGCAGTTCTTC. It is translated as CASRGGISSYNEQFF.

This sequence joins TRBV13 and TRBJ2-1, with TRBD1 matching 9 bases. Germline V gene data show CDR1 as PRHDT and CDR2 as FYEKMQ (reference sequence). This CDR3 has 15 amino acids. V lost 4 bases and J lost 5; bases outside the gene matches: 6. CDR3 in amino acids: CASSSRTGVHNEQFF. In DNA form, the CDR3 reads TGTGCCAGCAGCTCGAGGACAGGGGTGCACAATGAGCAGTTCTTC.

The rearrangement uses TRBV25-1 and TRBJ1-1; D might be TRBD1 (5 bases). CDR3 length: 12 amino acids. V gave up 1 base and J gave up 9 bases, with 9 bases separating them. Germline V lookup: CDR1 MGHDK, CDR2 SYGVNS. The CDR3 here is CASSEWGGQAFF. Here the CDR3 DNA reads TGTGCCAGCAGTGAATGGGGGGGACAAGCTTTCTTT.

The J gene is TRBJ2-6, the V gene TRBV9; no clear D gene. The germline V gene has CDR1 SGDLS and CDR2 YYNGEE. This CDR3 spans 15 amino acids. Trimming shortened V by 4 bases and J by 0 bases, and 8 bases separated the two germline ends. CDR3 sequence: CASSLEDSGANVLTF. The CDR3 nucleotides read TGTGCCAGCAGCCTCGAGGACTCTGGGGCCAACGTCCTGACTTTC.

CDR3: CASSDPRGILAEAFF. The CDR3 bases are TGTGCCAGCAGTGATCCTCGGGGAATTTTGGCTGAAGCTTTCTTT. The chain employs TRBV25-1 and TRBJ1-1; D remains unclear. The germline CDR1 and CDR2 sequences are MGHDK and SYGVNS. V shed 3 bases and J shed 6 bases, with 17 bases lying between them. This CDR3 has 15 residues.

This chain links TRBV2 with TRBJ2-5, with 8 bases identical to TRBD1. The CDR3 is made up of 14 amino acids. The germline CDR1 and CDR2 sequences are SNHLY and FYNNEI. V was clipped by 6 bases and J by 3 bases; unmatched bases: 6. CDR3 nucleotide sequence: TGTGCCAGCAGCTACGACAGGGGAGAAGAGACCCAGTACTTC. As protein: CASSYDRGEETQYF.

The CDR3 here is CASSPPDRVGEKLFF. The CDR3 DNA follows: TGTGCCAGCTCACCACCGGACAGGGTGGGAGAAAAACTGTTTTTT. The chain joins TRBV18 to TRBJ1-4; 8 bases line up with TRBD1. The V segment lost 0 bases and the J segment 8 bases; nucleotides outside the gene matches: 5. CDR3 length: 15 residues. Germline values: CDR1 KGHSH, CDR2 LQKENI.